Each of the 11 T cell receptor beta chains below was sequenced from the same sample in a study of CD8 T cells in Susac syndrome. Reverse transcription used about 0.5 to 1 ug RNA and random hexamers. TCRdb re-derived calls from the immunoSEQ multiplex PCR reads in MiXCR, one entry per CDR3 protein. The sample yields 200,000 to 250,000 distinct CDR3 sequences, less than 95% seen once. The sequenced sample consisted of CD4+ T cells from PBMCs. The receptors shown here come from a human donor with Susac syndrome.

The chain joins TRBV6-2 or TRBV6-3 to TRBJ2-7; 9 bases agree with TRBD1. CDR1 and CDR2 from the germline V gene are MNHEY and SVGEGT. J gave up 3 bases and V 2 bases, and 2 bases lay outside the gene matches. The CDR3 covers 14 residues. The CDR3 DNA reads as TGTGCCAGCAGTTACCGGACAGGGGACTACGAGCAGTACTTC. Amino acids: CASSYRTGDYEQYF.

A remark on this clonotype: At one end, the junction sequence differs from germline, possibly due to a read error. CDR3 nucleotides: TGTGCCAGCAGCGTAGCGGGGGCGAGGACAGATACGCAGTATTTT. It encodes CASSVAGARTDTQYF. The J gene is TRBJ2-3, the V gene TRBV7-2; 9 nucleotides line up with TRBD2. The CDR3 runs to 15 residues. CDR1 SGHTA and CDR2 FQGNSA come from the germline V gene.

The chain couples TRBV6-5 to TRBJ2-5; the match to TRBD2 covers 10 bases. Germline trimming cut 8 bases from V and 5 bases from J; bases unmatched to any gene: 8. The germline gives CDR1 MNHEY, CDR2 SVGAGI. The CDR3 consists of 14 residues. CDR3 loop: CASSERGGRETQYF. The CDR3 region has the DNA TGTGCCAGCTCGGAGCGGGGGGGCCGTGAGACCCAGTACTTC.

This clonotype appeared once. This sequence joins TRBV6-6 and TRBJ1-5; TRBD1 might be the D (5 bases). This CDR3 contains 16 residues. Germline lookup yields CDR1 MNHNY and CDR2 SVGAGI (reference sequence). V dropped 2 bases and J dropped 0 bases, with 11 bases sitting between them. The CDR3 is CASSYIEGNSNQPQHF. In DNA form, the CDR3 reads TGTGCCAGCAGTTACATAGAGGGGAATAGCAATCAGCCCCAGCATTTT.

The chain links TRBV19 to TRBJ1-5, with D tentatively TRBD1 (6 bases). The CDR3 spans 15 residues. The germline CDR1 and CDR2 sequences are LNHDA and SQIVND (reference sequence). The V gene lost 6 bases and the J gene lost 2 bases, with 14 bases spanning the gap. The CDR3 spells CASRIRPGGNQPQHF. CDR3 nucleotides: TGTGCCAGTAGGATAAGACCAGGGGGCAATCAGCCCCAGCATTTT.

This clonotype occurred a few times. The rearrangement joins TRBV12-3 or TRBV12-4 to TRBJ1-2; 9 bases fit TRBD1. The CDR3 sequence is 14 residues long. The V and J ends lost 5 bases and 6 bases, in that order; junction bases with no gene match: 7. The CDR3 sequence: CASSGQGSGDGYTF. For the CDR3, the DNA is TGTGCCAGCAGTGGACAGGGGAGCGGTGATGGCTACACCTTC.

The chain joins TRBV14 to TRBJ1-5; D not resolved. The germline V and J ends were trimmed by 4 bases and 5 bases, with 12 bases remaining between them. CDR1 SGHDN and CDR2 FVKESK come from the germline V gene. The CDR3 covers 14 residues. DNA for the CDR3: TGTGCCAGCAGCCCCGACACATTTCATCAGCCCCAGCATTTT. It specifies CASSPDTFHQPQHF.

This chain links TRBV20-1 with TRBJ2-7, with TRBD1 matching 9 bases. Germline loops: CDR1 DFQATT, CDR2 SNEGSKA (reference sequence). Trimming took 7 bases from V and 3 from J; bases not matched to a gene: 4. The CDR3 loop spans 12 amino acids. CDR3 coding DNA: TGCAGTGTCCGGGGACAGGGCTACGAGCAGTACTTC. It is translated as CSVRGQGYEQYF.

The chain has TRBV6-5 and TRBJ2-7, with TRBD1 as a possible D gene (5 bases). The CDR3 loop spans 13 amino acids. Germline-derived CDR1 and CDR2 are MNHEY and SVGAGI. Trimming stripped 0 bases from V and 3 bases from J, with 6 bases between. The CDR3 protein is CASSYSQGYEQYF. CDR3 nucleotide sequence: TGTGCCAGCAGTTACTCCCAGGGCTACGAGCAGTACTTC.

The chain combines TRBV6-5 with TRBJ1-5, with 7 bases fitting TRBD1. Trimming removed 8 bases from V and 3 bases from J; junction bases left unmatched: 4. Per germline, CDR1 MNHEY and CDR2 SVGAGI. The CDR3 spans 13 residues. CDR3 residues: CASRQGTNQPQHF. In nucleotides, the CDR3 is TGTGCCAGCCGACAGGGTACCAATCAGCCCCAGCATTTT.

The DNA for the CDR3 is TGTGCCAGCAGCTTGCCCGGACAGGGGGGCATCGGGGAGCTGTTTTTT. It yields the protein CASSLPGQGGIGELFF. The chain links TRBV5-4 to TRBJ2-2; 10 bases fit TRBD1. The CDR3 consists of 16 residues. The V gene end was trimmed by 1 base and the J gene end by 7 bases; junction bases not matched to a gene: 7. Germline CDR1 SGHNT, CDR2 YYREEE (reference sequence).